This TCR beta chain was sequenced for a study of T-cell reconstitution after alpha-beta-depleted transplantation in children. The study, taken as a whole, reports: At one year after transplant, newly produced T cells mostly accounted for T-cell counts and diversity.

CDR1 SQVTM and CDR2 ANQGSEA come from the germline V gene. The V and J ends lost 7 bases and 4 bases, in that order; junction bases with no gene match: 7. CDR3 size: 14 residues. This clonotype was detected only a few times. What it recognizes is unknown. This sample's TCRbeta library carried unique molecular identifier barcodes. MiXCR, applied by TCRdb to the PCR reads, yields one record per CDR3 protein. The profile shows about 340,000 distinct CDR3 sequences, 15% to 20% of them singletons. The material was PBMCs, mostly from graft donor cells, obtained 360 days after TCRalphabeta/CD19-depleted stem cell transplant. V gene TRBV29-1 combines with J gene TRBJ2-1; 10 nucleotides line up with TRBD2. The sequence came from a male patient under 10 years old who had a stem cell transplant for acute lymphoblastic leukemia, so the T cells may come from the graft donor. The CDR3 DNA is TGCAGCGCCCTAGCGGGAGCCCTATACAATGAGCAGTTCTTC. This translates into CSALAGALYNEQFF.